The T cell receptor beta chain described here comes from a study of blood T cells in healthy people across ages. Healthy Caucasian individuals from Russia aged roughly 6 to 90 served as donors. No fewer than 6.5 million PBMCs went into each sample. CDR3 length: 12 residues. In germline, CDR1 is SNHLY, CDR2 FYNNEI. V lost 6 bases and J lost 2, with 7 bases in between. The study, taken as a whole, reports: Diversity figures based on one million T cells were deemed too low. While age rose, TCR beta diversity per million T cells dropped in a roughly linear way.

On this clonotype itself: As yet, its antigen is unknown.

For the second PCR, which ran for about 7 to 11 cycles, a sample-barcoded 5' primer and a J-beta primer mix were used. Via MiXCR, TCRdb re-called the 5' RACE reads, giving one row per CDR3 protein. Among approximately 400,000 distinct CDR3 sequences listed, approximately 47% were seen once. This chain joins TRBV2 and TRBJ1-2, with no clear D. The source is a man aged 55 to 70 in good health. The sequenced sample was blood. CDR3 DNA sequence: TGTGCCAGCAGCGAGACCAACTATGGCTACACCTTC. Its translation is CASSETNYGYTF.